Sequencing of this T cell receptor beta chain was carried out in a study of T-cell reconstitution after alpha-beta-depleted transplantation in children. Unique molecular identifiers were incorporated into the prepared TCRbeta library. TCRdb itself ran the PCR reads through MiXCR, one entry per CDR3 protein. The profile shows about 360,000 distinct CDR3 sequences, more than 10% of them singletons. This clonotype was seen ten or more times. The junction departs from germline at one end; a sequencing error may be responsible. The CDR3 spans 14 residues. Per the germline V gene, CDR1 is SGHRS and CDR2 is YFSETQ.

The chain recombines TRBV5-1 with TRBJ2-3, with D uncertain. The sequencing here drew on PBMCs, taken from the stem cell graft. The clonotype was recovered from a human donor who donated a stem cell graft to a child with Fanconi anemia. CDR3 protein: CASSLGPGTDTQYF. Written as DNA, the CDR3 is TGTGCCAGCTCACTCGGACCAGGCACAGATACGCAGTATTTT.